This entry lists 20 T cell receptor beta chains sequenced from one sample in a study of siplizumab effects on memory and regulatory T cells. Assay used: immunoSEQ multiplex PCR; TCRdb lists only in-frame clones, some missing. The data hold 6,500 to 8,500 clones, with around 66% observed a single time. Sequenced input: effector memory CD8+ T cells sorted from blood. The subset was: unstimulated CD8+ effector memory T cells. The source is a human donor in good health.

The CDR3 region has the DNA TGTGCCAGCACCCCCCTTGGACTAGCGAAAGAGCAGTACTTC. Translating gives CASTPLGLAKEQYF. This chain links TRBV28 with TRBJ2-7; TRBD2 agrees at 9 bases. Germline loops: CDR1 MDHEN, CDR2 SYDVKM. The junction had 11 bases not matched to a gene; V was cut back by 7 bases and J by 7 bases. The CDR3 has 14 amino acids.

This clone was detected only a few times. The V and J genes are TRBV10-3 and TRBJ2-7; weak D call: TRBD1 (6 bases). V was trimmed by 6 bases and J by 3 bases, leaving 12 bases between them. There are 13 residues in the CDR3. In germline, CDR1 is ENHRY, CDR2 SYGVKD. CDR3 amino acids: CAIRSDRSYEQYF. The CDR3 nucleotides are TGTGCCATCAGATCCGACAGGAGCTACGAGCAGTACTTC.

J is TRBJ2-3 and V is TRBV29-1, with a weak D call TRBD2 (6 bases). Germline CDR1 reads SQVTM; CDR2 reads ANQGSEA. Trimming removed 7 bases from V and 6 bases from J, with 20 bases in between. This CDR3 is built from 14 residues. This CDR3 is CSATGLSEFDTQYF. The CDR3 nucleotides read TGCAGCGCCACGGGACTTTCTGAGTTTGATACGCAGTATTTT.

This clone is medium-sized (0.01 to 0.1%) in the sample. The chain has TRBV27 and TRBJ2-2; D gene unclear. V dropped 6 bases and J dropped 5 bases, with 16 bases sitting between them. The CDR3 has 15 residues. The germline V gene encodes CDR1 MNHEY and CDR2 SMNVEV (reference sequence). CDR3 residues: CASRVTSPGTGELFF. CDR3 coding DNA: TGTGCCAGCAGAGTCACCTCACCTGGTACCGGGGAGCTGTTTTTT.

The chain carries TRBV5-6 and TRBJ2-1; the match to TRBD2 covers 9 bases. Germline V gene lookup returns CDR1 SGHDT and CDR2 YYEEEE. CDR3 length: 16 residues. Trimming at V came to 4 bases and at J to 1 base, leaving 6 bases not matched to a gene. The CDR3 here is CASSATSGFSYNEQFF. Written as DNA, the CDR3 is TGTGCCAGCAGCGCGACTAGCGGATTTTCCTACAATGAGCAGTTCTTC.

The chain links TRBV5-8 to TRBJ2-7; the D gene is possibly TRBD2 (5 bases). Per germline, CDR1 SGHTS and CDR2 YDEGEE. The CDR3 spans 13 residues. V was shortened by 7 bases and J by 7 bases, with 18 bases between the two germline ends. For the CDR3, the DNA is TGTGCCAGCTTGAGGACGGTCGGCGGGGAGCAGTACTTC. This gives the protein CASLRTVGGEQYF.

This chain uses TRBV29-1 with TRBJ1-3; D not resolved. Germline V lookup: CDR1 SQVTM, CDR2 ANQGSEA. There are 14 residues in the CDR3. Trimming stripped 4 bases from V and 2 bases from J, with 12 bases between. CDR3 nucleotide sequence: TGCAGCGTTGGAGGATGGGGAGCTGGAAACACCATATATTTT. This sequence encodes CSVGGWGAGNTIYF.

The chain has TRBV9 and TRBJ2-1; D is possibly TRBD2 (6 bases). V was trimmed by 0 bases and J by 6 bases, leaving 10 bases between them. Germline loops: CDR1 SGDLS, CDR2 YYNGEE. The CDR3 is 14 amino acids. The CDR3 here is CASSVGLSGNEQFF. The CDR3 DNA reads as TGTGCCAGCAGCGTAGGCCTTAGCGGCAATGAGCAGTTCTTC.

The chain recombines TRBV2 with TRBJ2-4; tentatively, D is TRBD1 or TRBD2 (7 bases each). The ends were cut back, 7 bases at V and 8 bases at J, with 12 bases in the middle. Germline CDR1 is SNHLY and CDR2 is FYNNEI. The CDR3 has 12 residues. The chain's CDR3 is CASMAGGDIQYF. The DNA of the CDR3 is TGTGCCAGCATGGCAGGGGGGGACATTCAGTACTTC.

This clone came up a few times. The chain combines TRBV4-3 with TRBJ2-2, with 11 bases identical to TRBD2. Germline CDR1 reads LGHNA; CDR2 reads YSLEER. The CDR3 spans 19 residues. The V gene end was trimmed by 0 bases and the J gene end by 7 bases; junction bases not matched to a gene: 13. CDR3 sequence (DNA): TGCGCCAGCAGCCAAGAGGGTAGCGGGAGGGTTACTCGGGGCGGGGAGCTGTTTTTT. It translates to CASSQEGSGRVTRGGELFF.

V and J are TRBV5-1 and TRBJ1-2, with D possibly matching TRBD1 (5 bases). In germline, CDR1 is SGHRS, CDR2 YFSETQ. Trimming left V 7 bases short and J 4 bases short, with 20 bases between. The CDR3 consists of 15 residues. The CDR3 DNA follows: TGCGCCAGCGGACACCCGGTTCGAAAGACCTATGGCTACACCTTC. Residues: CASGHPVRKTYGYTF.

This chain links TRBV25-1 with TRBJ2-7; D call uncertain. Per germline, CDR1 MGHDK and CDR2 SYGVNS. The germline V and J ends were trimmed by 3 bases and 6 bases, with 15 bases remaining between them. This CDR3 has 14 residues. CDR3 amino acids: CASSDGDGQSEQYF. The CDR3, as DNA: TGTGCCAGCAGTGACGGAGATGGGCAATCCGAGCAGTACTTC.

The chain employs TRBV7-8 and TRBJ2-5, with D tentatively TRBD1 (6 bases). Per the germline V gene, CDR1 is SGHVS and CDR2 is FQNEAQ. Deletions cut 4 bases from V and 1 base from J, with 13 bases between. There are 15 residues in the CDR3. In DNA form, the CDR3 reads TGTGCCAGCAGCTCGGTACAGGGATTCCAAGAGACCCAGTACTTC. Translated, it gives CASSSVQGFQETQYF.

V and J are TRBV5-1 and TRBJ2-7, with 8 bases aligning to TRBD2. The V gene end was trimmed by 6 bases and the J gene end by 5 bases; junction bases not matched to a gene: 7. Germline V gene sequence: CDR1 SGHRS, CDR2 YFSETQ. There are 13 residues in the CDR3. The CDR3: CASTPGGLDEQYF. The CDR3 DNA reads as TGCGCCAGCACCCCGGGGGGGCTAGACGAGCAGTACTTC.

The DNA for the CDR3 is TGTGCCAGCAGCCCCGGGACAGGGTCCTACGAGCAGTACTTC. It translates to CASSPGTGSYEQYF. V and J are TRBV7-8 and TRBJ2-7; TRBD1 agrees at 9 bases. The trim removed 5 bases at V and 1 base at J, leaving 3 bases unmatched. The CDR3 length is 14 residues. Germline V lookup: CDR1 SGHVS, CDR2 FQNEAQ.

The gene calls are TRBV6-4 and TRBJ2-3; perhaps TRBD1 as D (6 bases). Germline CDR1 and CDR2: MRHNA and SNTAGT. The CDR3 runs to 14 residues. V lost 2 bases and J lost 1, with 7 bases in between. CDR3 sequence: CASSDAGGTDTQYF. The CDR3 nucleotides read TGTGCCAGCAGTGACGCAGGGGGCACAGATACGCAGTATTTT.

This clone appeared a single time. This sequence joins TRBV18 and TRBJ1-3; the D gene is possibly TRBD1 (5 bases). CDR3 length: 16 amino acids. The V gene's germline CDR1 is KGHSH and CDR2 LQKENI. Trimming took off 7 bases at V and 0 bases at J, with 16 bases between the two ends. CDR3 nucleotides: TGTGCCAGCTTCCCAACAGGCGCGAACTCTGGAAACACCATATATTTT. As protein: CASFPTGANSGNTIYF.

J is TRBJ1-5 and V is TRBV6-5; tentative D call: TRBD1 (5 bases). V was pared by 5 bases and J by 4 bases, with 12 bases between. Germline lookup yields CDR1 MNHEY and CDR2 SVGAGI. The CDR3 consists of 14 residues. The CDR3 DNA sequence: TGTGCCAGCAGTGAATTAGGGGCTAATCAGCCCCAGCATTTT. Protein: CASSELGANQPQHF.

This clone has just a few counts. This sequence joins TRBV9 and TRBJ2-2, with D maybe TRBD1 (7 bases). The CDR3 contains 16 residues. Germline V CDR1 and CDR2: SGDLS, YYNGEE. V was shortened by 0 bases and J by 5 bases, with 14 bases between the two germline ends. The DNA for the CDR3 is TGTGCCAGCAGCGTAGGAGCAGGGGGGCTGACCGGGGAGCTGTTTTTT. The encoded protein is CASSVGAGGLTGELFF.

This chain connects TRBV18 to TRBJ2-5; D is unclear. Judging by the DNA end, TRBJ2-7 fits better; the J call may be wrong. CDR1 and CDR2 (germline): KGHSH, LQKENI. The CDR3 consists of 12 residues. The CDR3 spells CASSPDYYEQYF. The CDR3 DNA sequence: TGTGCCAGCTCACCGGATTACTACGAGCAGTACTTC.